Included here is one T cell receptor (beta chain) sequence, with context. The data are from a study of blood T cell repertoires in COVID-19. Study background: Sites across the United States, Italy and Spain contributed samples from acute and convalescent COVID-19. Sources were T cells, B-cell-depleted T cells, or PBMCs; the material itself was cDNA or gDNA.

Per the original data handling: Nucleated cell number was recorded as an estimate derived from reference gene primer amplification. Libraries were prepared by immunoSEQ multiplex PCR; TCRdb keeps only in-frame clonotypes and omits some of them. The D gene and trimming were derived from the DNA, and the V and J assignments and clone size from that table. The profile shows around 300,000 clones, around 86% of them singletons. CDR3 length: 19 residues. The ends lost 3 bases at V and 4 bases at J; junction bases unmatched: 16. CDR1 is SGDLS, CDR2 YYNGEE, per germline. This clonotype originated in a man aged 50 to 59 with active or convalescent COVID-19. J is TRBJ2-2 and V is TRBV9, with TRBD2 identical over 9 bases. The sample taken for sequencing was peripheral blood. CDR3 residues: CASSAPLGLAYMGTGELFF. In DNA, the CDR3 is TGTGCCAGCAGCGCCCCCCTGGGACTAGCATACATGGGCACCGGGGAGCTGTTTTTT.